This T cell receptor beta chain is from a study of control samples from healthy donors and cancer patients. The protocol was immunoSEQ multiplex PCR, while the TCRdb copy is restricted to in-frame clones and leaves out a portion. Among 75,000 to 100,000 clones listed, roughly four fifths were seen once. Germline V gene data show CDR1 as SGHRS and CDR2 as YFSETQ. Trimming left V 4 bases short and J 4 bases short, with 17 bases between. The CDR3 has 15 residues. The rearrangement joins TRBV5-1 to TRBJ1-2; TRBD1 might be the D (6 bases). The receptor's source is a man aged 60 to 75 in good health. The sequenced material came from blood. The CDR3 region is CASSPGQGGGYGYTF. The CDR3, as DNA: TGCGCCAGCAGCCCTGGTCAAGGGGGGGGCTATGGCTACACCTTC.